These 20 T cell receptor beta chains were sequenced from one sample in a study of blood T cells in healthy people across ages (dated by TCRdb to between 2014 and 2017). The library was prepared using 5' RACE. Sequencing used an Illumina HiSeq 2500. A second PCR of roughly 7 to 11 cycles was performed with a sample-barcoded 5' primer and a J-beta primer mix. TCRdb itself trimmed the public reads at Q25 with fastp, ran MiXCR and retained productive beta chains. Identical CDR3 protein sequences are pooled into one entry, listed with their most common genes and DNA. The sample has about 1.5 million distinct CDR3 sequences on record, approximately 40% of them singletons. The ten largest clones take up approximately 7.9% of the sample. The source material was blood. The receptor set was obtained from a woman aged 18-29 years in good health.

The chain couples TRBV7-6 to TRBJ2-7, with unresolved D. V lost 4 bases to trimming and J lost 2 bases, with 12 bases between them. Looked up from germline, CDR1 is SGHVS and CDR2 is FNYEAQ. This CDR3 is built from 14 residues. The CDR3 sequence is CASSSPLLPYEQYF. The CDR3 DNA reads TGTGCCAGCAGCTCCCCATTACTCCCCTACGAGCAGTACTTC.

V is TRBV5-1 and J is TRBJ1-1; D is unclear. CDR1 is SGHRS, CDR2 YFSETQ, per germline. V lost 1 base to trimming and J lost 1 base, with 11 bases between them. The CDR3 is 15 amino acids. The CDR3 DNA is TGCGCCAGCAGCTTGTACGAGGTACGGAACACTGAAGCTTTCTTT. This encodes CASSLYEVRNTEAFF.

This clonotype was picked up many times. V gene TRBV10-3 combines with J gene TRBJ2-7; D gene uncertain. Trimming shortened V by 6 bases and J by 3 bases, and 9 bases separated the two germline ends. CDR1 ENHRY and CDR2 SYGVKD come from the germline V gene. The CDR3 covers 12 residues. Written as DNA, the CDR3 is TGTGCCATCAGCCCAGACGGCTACGAGCAGTACTTC. It codes for CAISPDGYEQYF.

This clonotype came up a few times. The chain is built from TRBV29-1 and TRBJ1-2; 7 nucleotides agree with TRBD1. The germline V gene has CDR1 SQVTM and CDR2 ANQGSEA. The CDR3 length is 15 residues. V was pared by 4 bases and J by 0 bases, with 8 bases of the junction left unmatched. In DNA form, the CDR3 reads TGCAGCGTTGGAGCGCCAGGGGGAACTAACTATGGCTACACCTTC. Amino acid sequence: CSVGAPGGTNYGYTF. Based on the CDR3 plus reference TRBV29-1 and TRBJ1-2, the full variable domain is SAVISQKPSRDICQRGTSLTIQCQVDSQVTMMFWYRQQPGQSLTLIATANQGSEATYESGFVIDKFPISRPNLTFSTLTVSNMSPEDSSIYLCSVGAPGGTNYGYTFGSGTRLTVV.

The rearrangement uses TRBV6-2 or TRBV6-3 and TRBJ2-1, with D hard to call. Trimming cost V 0 bases and J 4 bases, with 13 bases left between them. The CDR3 is made up of 16 amino acids. Germline CDR1 MNHEY, CDR2 SVGEGT. CDR3 DNA: TGTGCCAGCAGTTACTCGACCGTTAGCTCATACAATGAGCAGTTCTTC. Translation: CASSYSTVSSYNEQFF.

This clonotype was counted a few times. The genes are TRBV20-1 and TRBJ2-1; 10 nucleotides align to TRBD2. The CDR3 contains 17 residues. The germline CDR1 and CDR2 sequences are DFQATT and SNEGSKA (reference sequence). J lost 0 bases, V lost 4 bases, and 9 bases had no gene match. In DNA, the CDR3 is TGCAGTGCTACCGGAACTAGCGGGACCTCCTCCTACAATGAGCAGTTCTTC. Its protein product is CSATGTSGTSSYNEQFF.

The rearrangement links TRBV12-3 or TRBV12-4 to TRBJ1-1, with 9 bases fitting TRBD1. The V gene end was trimmed by 5 bases and the J gene end by 11 bases; junction bases not matched to a gene: 6. The CDR3 contains 12 residues. The CDR3 DNA is TGTGCCAGCAGTCGGGGACAGGGCAGCGCTTTCTTT. Its protein product is CASSRGQGSAFF.

The chain carries TRBV5-1 and TRBJ2-3; 13 bases match TRBD2. The CDR3 covers 18 residues. Germline values: CDR1 SGHRS, CDR2 YFSETQ. Trimming at V came to 4 bases and at J to 0 bases, leaving 8 bases not matched to a gene. CDR3 nucleotides: TGCGCCAGCAGCGCCCGACTAGCGGGAGGTACTAGCACAGATACGCAGTATTTT. It codes for CASSARLAGGTSTDTQYF. Full variable domain (remainder filled in from reference TRBV5-1 and TRBJ2-3): KAGVTQTPRYLIKTRGQQVTLSCSPISGHRSVSWYQQTPGQGLQFLFEYFSETQRNKGNFPGRFSGRQFSNSRSEMNVSTLELGDSALYLCASSARLAGGTSTDTQYFGPGTRLTVL.

DNA of the CDR3: TGTGCCAGCACTCTGGGGGCGAGGACAGATACGCAGTATTTT. Protein sequence: CASTLGARTDTQYF. The chain employs TRBV2 and TRBJ2-3; possible D gene TRBD1, 6 bases. The germline gives CDR1 SNHLY, CDR2 FYNNEI. The CDR3 is made up of 14 amino acids. The V end lost 7 bases, the J end lost 3 bases, and 14 bases lay between the germline ends.

The V gene is TRBV5-1, the J gene TRBJ2-1; 8 positions agree with TRBD1. Germline CDR1 SGHRS, CDR2 YFSETQ. The CDR3 is 14 residues long. V dropped 3 bases and J dropped 9; count of bases not matched to a gene: 8. CDR3 coding DNA: TGCGCCAGCAGCTCGACAGGGGTTGTGGGTGAGCAGTTCTTC. The encoded protein is CASSSTGVVGEQFF.

This chain links TRBV6-5 with TRBJ1-4; a weak D match, TRBD1 (6 bases). From germline, CDR1 is MNHEY and CDR2 SVGAGI. V shed 2 bases and J shed 7 bases, with 11 bases lying between them. This CDR3 has 14 amino acids. DNA for the CDR3: TGTGCCAGCAGTTACGGGGGGCCGAGTGAAAAACTGTTTTTT. Translated: CASSYGGPSEKLFF.

In regard to this clonotype: Since a much larger clone is just one base distant, this may be a read error. The chain employs TRBV27 and TRBJ2-7; TRBD1 aligns across 8 bases. Germline V gene sequence: CDR1 MNHEY, CDR2 SMNVEV (reference sequence). The CDR3 sequence is 17 residues long. CDR3 amino acids: CAGSKRAVGQGHYEQYF. The CDR3 DNA follows: TGTGCCGGCAGTAAAAGAGCCGTTGGACAGGGACACTACGAGCAGTACTTC.

This chain connects TRBV18 to TRBJ2-3, with 9 bases matching TRBD2. V lost 6 bases to trimming and J lost 4 bases; unmatched junction nucleotides: 5. The CDR3 spans 14 residues. Germline V gene lookup returns CDR1 KGHSH and CDR2 LQKENI. CDR3: CASSLREGADTQYF. The CDR3 DNA sequence: TGTGCCAGCTCTTTGCGGGAGGGCGCAGATACGCAGTATTTT.

The V gene is TRBV10-3, the J gene TRBJ2-7; the match to TRBD2 covers 9 bases. Trimming removed 3 bases from V and 2 bases from J; junction bases left unmatched: 5. Germline V gene lookup returns CDR1 ENHRY and CDR2 SYGVKD. The CDR3 has 15 residues. CDR3 residues: CAISDGLARTYEQYF. CDR3 nucleotides: TGTGCCATCAGTGACGGACTAGCGCGGACCTACGAGCAGTACTTC.

The chain employs TRBV20-1 and TRBJ2-3, with D unresolved. The V and J ends lost 3 bases and 6 bases respectively, with 10 bases between them. CDR3 size: 12 residues. Germline loops: CDR1 DFQATT, CDR2 SNEGSKA (reference sequence). For the CDR3, the DNA is TGCAGTGCTAGGCCGGCTGGGGATACGCAGTATTTT. Protein sequence: CSARPAGDTQYF.

The rearrangement links TRBV2 to TRBJ2-3, with D tentatively TRBD1 or TRBD2 (6 bases each). This CDR3 is built from 14 residues. With 7 bases removed from V and 5 bases from J, the gap between germline ends came to 16 bases. CDR1 is SNHLY and CDR2 is FYNNEI in the germline V gene. In DNA, the CDR3 is TGTGCCAGCACCCTGGGGGGCTGGGAAGATACGCAGTATTTT. It encodes CASTLGGWEDTQYF.

This clonotype was seen a handful of times. The rearrangement uses TRBV6-1 and TRBJ2-1; 7 nucleotides line up with TRBD2. Trimming at V came to 7 bases and at J to 4 bases, leaving 16 bases not matched to a gene. The germline V gene encodes CDR1 MNHNS and CDR2 SASEGT. The CDR3 is made up of 17 amino acids. The CDR3 reads CASTLGWGGIDYNEQFF. The CDR3 DNA reads as TGTGCCAGCACCTTGGGGTGGGGGGGGATCGATTACAATGAGCAGTTCTTC.

CDR3 in amino acids: CASSNPSRGRVYGYTF. In DNA, the CDR3 is TGTGCCAGCAGTAACCCCTCACGGGGGAGGGTATATGGCTACACCTTC. V is TRBV12-3 or TRBV12-4 and J is TRBJ1-2; maybe TRBD1 (5 bases). V dropped 5 bases and J dropped 5 bases, with 21 bases sitting between them. The length of the CDR3 is 16 residues.

In its sample, this clonotype was seen a few times. The CDR3 is CAIIDGTGVGNEQYF. As DNA, the CDR3 is TGTGCCATCATCGACGGGACAGGGGTCGGCAATGAGCAGTACTTC. V usage is TRBV10-3 and J usage is TRBJ2-4; 10 bases are shared with TRBD1. The J segment lost 13 bases and the V segment lost 7 bases, leaving 16 bases of the junction unmatched. The CDR3 runs 15 residues. Germline loops: CDR1 ENHRY, CDR2 SYGVKD.

This clonotype was found a few times. The chain uses TRBV20-1 and TRBJ2-7; D gene uncertain. Germline-derived CDR1 and CDR2 are DFQATT and SNEGSKA (reference sequence). V lost 6 bases to trimming and J lost 4 bases, with 16 bases between them. The CDR3 consists of 13 residues. The CDR3 protein is CSAYAMEYYEQYF. Here the CDR3 DNA reads TGCAGTGCCTATGCTATGGAGTATTACGAGCAGTACTTC.